The clone carrying this T cell receptor beta chain was detected once. Assay used: immunoSEQ multiplex PCR; TCRdb lists only in-frame clones, some missing. The table records approximately 280,000 clones, around 90% of them present only once. This CDR3 contains 14 residues. V was trimmed by 1 base and J by 4 bases, leaving 8 bases between them. Germline CDR1 and CDR2: SGHDN and FVKESK. The sample is drawn from a study of blood T cell repertoires in COVID-19. This receptor was obtained from a man in his late teens or twenties with active or convalescent COVID-19. Sequencing input: peripheral blood. V is TRBV14 and J is TRBJ1-3, with unresolved D. This CDR3 is CASSQGGGGNTIYF. The CDR3 nucleotides read TGTGCCAGCAGCCAAGGTGGCGGCGGAAACACCATATATTTT.